This entry lists 23 T cell receptor beta chains sequenced from one sample in a study of blood T cell repertoires in COVID-19. The table came from immunoSEQ multiplex PCR; TCRdb's copy has only in-frame clones and leaves some out. The sample carries over 200,000 clones, around 80% recorded once. The material sequenced was peripheral blood. The receptors derive from a woman of 80 years or more with COVID-19, enrolled during active disease.

J is TRBJ2-6 and V is TRBV3-1 (or the pseudogene TRBV3-2), with D hard to call. V dropped 4 bases and J dropped 13 bases, with 8 bases sitting between them. The CDR3 loop spans 11 amino acids. Looked up from germline, CDR1 is LGHDT and CDR2 is YNNKEL (reference sequence). CDR3 bases: TGTGCCAGCAGCCTAAGAACAGTCCTGACTTTC. Protein: CASSLRTVLTF.

The chain is built from TRBV19 and TRBJ1-1; 8 bases are shared with TRBD1. Germline V CDR1 and CDR2: LNHDA, SQIVND (reference sequence). Trimming took 3 bases from V and 7 from J; bases not matched to a gene: 7. The CDR3 runs 14 residues. The CDR3 DNA sequence: TGTGCCAGTAGTATGGGGTACAGGGGGGTTGAAGCTTTCTTT. This translates into CASSMGYRGVEAFF.

The chain joins TRBV6-4 to TRBJ1-6, with D uncertain. V lost 6 bases and J lost 7, with 16 bases in between. The CDR3 is 15 amino acids. From germline, CDR1 is MRHNA and CDR2 SNTAGT. CDR3 coding DNA: TGTGCCAGCAGGACTAGTCCCCAAGGCAATTCACCCCTCCACTTT. This translates into CASRTSPQGNSPLHF.

This clone came up once. The rearrangement joins TRBV4-1 to TRBJ2-6; the match to TRBD1 covers 8 bases. The ends lost 1 base at V and 0 bases at J; junction bases unmatched: 8. Germline V gives CDR1 MGHRA, CDR2 YSYEKL. The CDR3 is made up of 19 amino acids. The chain's CDR3 is CASSQGARGRRSGANVLTF. CDR3 DNA: TGCGCCAGCAGCCAAGGGGCCAGGGGGCGACGCTCTGGGGCCAACGTCCTGACTTTC.

This chain connects TRBV6-5 to TRBJ1-5, with TRBD1 identical over 8 bases. The CDR3 has 15 residues. Unmatched junction bases numbered 8, after V lost 5 bases and J lost 5 bases. Germline values: CDR1 MNHEY, CDR2 SVGAGI. CDR3 coding DNA: TGTGCCAGCAGTCCGCGGACAGGGAGGGATCAGCCCCAGCATTTT. The encoded protein is CASSPRTGRDQPQHF.

The V call is TRBV12-3 or TRBV12-4, the J call TRBJ1-5; D remains unclear. The CDR3 has 13 residues. V lost 6 bases and J 5 bases, leaving 11 bases between the germline ends. CDR3 DNA sequence: TGTGCCAGCAGCCCGAGTAGTCATCAGCCCCAGCATTTT. Amino acids: CASSPSSHQPQHF.

The V gene is TRBV2, the J gene TRBJ1-5; D may be TRBD1 (5 bases). V lost 6 bases to trimming and J lost 7 bases, with 13 bases between them. The CDR3 runs to 13 residues. The germline V gene encodes CDR1 SNHLY and CDR2 FYNNEI. CDR3: CASRPDSLQPQHF. As DNA, the CDR3 is TGTGCCAGCAGGCCTGACAGCCTCCAGCCCCAGCATTTT. The full variable domain, with the rest looked up from reference TRBV2 and TRBJ1-5, is EPEVTQTPSHQVTQMGQEVILRCVPISNHLYFYWYRQILGQKVEFLVSFYNNEISEKSEIFDDQFSVERPDGSNFTLKIRSTKLEDSAMYFCASRPDSLQPQHFGDGTRLSIL.

V and J are TRBV6-6 and TRBJ2-7; 7 bases map to TRBD1. Trimming cost V 6 bases and J 0 bases; bases outside gene matches: 8. Germline V gene data show CDR1 as MNHNY and CDR2 as SVGAGI (reference sequence). The CDR3 runs 15 residues. CDR3 DNA: TGTGCCAGCAGGAGCCCGGGACAGAGCTCCTACGAGCAGTACTTC. It translates to CASRSPGQSSYEQYF.

This clone has only a few counts. V is TRBV9 and J is TRBJ2-7; 7 nucleotides match TRBD2. The CDR3 has 16 residues. V lost 0 bases, J lost 7 bases, and 13 bases stayed unmatched. The germline V gene encodes CDR1 SGDLS and CDR2 YYNGEE. CDR3 sequence: CASSVATGEGTREQYF. CDR3 nucleotide sequence: TGTGCCAGCAGCGTAGCTACGGGGGAGGGTACTAGGGAGCAGTACTTC.

The chain employs TRBV25-1 and TRBJ2-1, with D perhaps matching TRBD2 (6 bases). This CDR3 contains 16 residues. Germline values: CDR1 MGHDK, CDR2 SYGVNS. The germline V and J ends were trimmed by 2 bases and 4 bases, with 15 bases remaining between them. Here the CDR3 DNA reads TGTGCCAGCAGTGAACTCTCCGCGGGGCGGTACAATGAGCAGTTCTTC. Protein: CASSELSAGRYNEQFF.

This sequence joins TRBV5-6 and TRBJ2-7, with 7 nucleotides matching TRBD1. Germline V gene sequence: CDR1 SGHDT, CDR2 YYEEEE. The CDR3 loop spans 12 amino acids. After removal of 5 bases from V and 3 bases from J, the junction contained 2 bases not matched to a gene. The CDR3, as DNA: TGTGCCAGCAGACGGGACAGCTACGAGCAGTACTTC. Translation: CASRRDSYEQYF.

This chain links TRBV28 with TRBJ2-3; maybe TRBD2 (5 bases). This CDR3 is 12 amino acids long. Trimming took 5 bases from V and 9 from J, leaving 12 bases between them. Germline values: CDR1 MDHEN, CDR2 SYDVKM. CDR3 residues: CASSPLGVTQYF. Here the CDR3 DNA reads TGTGCCAGCAGTCCCCTCGGGGTAACGCAGTATTTT.

This clone was seen more than once but under ten times. This chain links TRBV5-1 with TRBJ2-1; a possible D gene is TRBD2 (6 bases). CDR3 size: 15 residues. Trimming cost V 1 base and J 4 bases, with 12 bases left between them. Germline V lookup: CDR1 SGHRS, CDR2 YFSETQ. CDR3 loop: CASSLWGETYNEQFF. The CDR3 bases are TGCGCCAGCAGCTTGTGGGGGGAGACTTACAATGAGCAGTTCTTC.

This clone showed up just once. The chain uses TRBV12-3 or TRBV12-4 and TRBJ2-1; unclear D gene. This CDR3 is 13 amino acids long. Trimming left V 4 bases short and J 7 bases short, with 11 bases between. CDR3 sequence reads: CASSSPLENEQFF. Here the CDR3 DNA reads TGTGCCAGCAGTTCACCCCTGGAGAATGAGCAGTTCTTC.

The chain employs TRBV6-5 and TRBJ2-5, with TRBD2 as a possible D gene (7 bases). Germline V gene lookup returns CDR1 MNHEY and CDR2 SVGAGI. CDR3 length: 13 amino acids. Trimming took off 4 bases at V and 5 bases at J, with 11 bases between the two ends. The CDR3 loop reads CASSSGGLETQYF. CDR3 DNA: TGTGCCAGCAGTTCCGGGGGGCTGGAGACCCAGTACTTC.

V is TRBV24-1 and J is TRBJ2-3, with D perhaps matching TRBD2 (6 bases). Trimming shortened V by 0 bases and J by 3 bases, and 21 bases separated the two germline ends. Germline CDR1 reads KGHDR; CDR2 reads SFDVKD. CDR3 length equals 19 residues. The CDR3 protein is CATSDLTGSSVRGTDTQYF. The CDR3 coding sequence is TGTGCCACCAGTGATTTGACGGGCTCTAGCGTGAGGGGAACAGATACGCAGTATTTT.

This clone was detected once. Compared with germline, one end of the junction differs, possibly owing to a read error. The chain has TRBV7-7 and TRBJ2-2; D is possibly TRBD1 (7 bases). CDR1 is SSHAT, CDR2 FNYEAQ, per germline (reference sequence). The CDR3 has 16 residues. Here the CDR3 reads CASSFEGARGTGELFF. In nucleotides, the CDR3 is TGTGCTAGCAGCTTCGAGGGGGCGCGGGGCACCGGGGAGCTGTTTTTT.

The chain couples TRBV7-9 to TRBJ2-5; 8 bases line up with TRBD2. V lost 5 bases to trimming and J lost 5 bases; unmatched junction nucleotides: 13. Looked up from germline, CDR1 is SEHNR and CDR2 is FQNEAQ (reference sequence). There are 16 residues in the CDR3. CDR3 coding DNA: TGTGCCAGCAGCCACCCGCTGTTAGCGGGGTGGGAGACCCAGTACTTC. This gives the protein CASSHPLLAGWETQYF.

The chain employs TRBV6-1 and TRBJ1-5, with TRBD1 as a possible D gene (6 bases). Germline V gene sequence: CDR1 MNHNS, CDR2 SASEGT. V was clipped by 0 bases and J by 5 bases, with 8 bases between them. The CDR3 contains 14 residues. DNA of the CDR3: TGTGCCAGCAGTGAAGCGACAGGTCATCAGCCCCAGCATTTT. This sequence encodes CASSEATGHQPQHF.

V gene TRBV20-1 combines with J gene TRBJ2-2, with 14 positions matching TRBD2. Germline loops: CDR1 DFQATT, CDR2 SNEGSKA (reference sequence). The CDR3 contains 20 residues. With 3 bases clipped from V and 7 bases from J, the junction kept 19 bases outside the gene matches. The CDR3 DNA is TGCAGTGCTAGTGCGCCTCTGGGACTAGCGGGGGCCAAACGGCACGGGGAGCTGTTTTTT. Residues: CSASAPLGLAGAKRHGELFF.

The V gene is TRBV27, the J gene TRBJ2-5, with TRBD2 as a possible D gene (7 bases). The CDR3 is 13 amino acids. The V gene's germline CDR1 is MNHEY and CDR2 SMNVEV (reference sequence). Trimming took 7 bases from V and 5 from J, leaving 14 bases between them. CDR3: CASTKRGGETQYF. CDR3 nucleotide sequence: TGTGCCAGCACCAAAAGGGGGGGGGAGACCCAGTACTTC.

The chain links TRBV3-1 (or the pseudogene TRBV3-2) to TRBJ2-3; TRBD2 agrees at 9 bases. The CDR3 extends over 15 amino acids. The V and J ends lost 1 base and 6 bases, in that order; junction bases with no gene match: 5. Germline CDR1 and CDR2: LGHDT and YNNKEL (reference sequence). In DNA, the CDR3 is TGTGCCAGCAGCCAAGTTGCGGGGGGGATTGATACGCAGTATTTT. Protein product: CASSQVAGGIDTQYF.

The chain uses TRBV6-5 and TRBJ1-2, with D tentatively TRBD1 (5 bases). In germline, CDR1 is MNHEY, CDR2 SVGAGI. CDR3 length equals 13 residues. The V gene lost 4 bases and the J gene lost 8 bases, with 14 bases spanning the gap. As DNA, the CDR3 is TGTGCCAGCAGTTTAGGGGTGCTTGGAGGCTACACCTTC. Protein product: CASSLGVLGGYTF.